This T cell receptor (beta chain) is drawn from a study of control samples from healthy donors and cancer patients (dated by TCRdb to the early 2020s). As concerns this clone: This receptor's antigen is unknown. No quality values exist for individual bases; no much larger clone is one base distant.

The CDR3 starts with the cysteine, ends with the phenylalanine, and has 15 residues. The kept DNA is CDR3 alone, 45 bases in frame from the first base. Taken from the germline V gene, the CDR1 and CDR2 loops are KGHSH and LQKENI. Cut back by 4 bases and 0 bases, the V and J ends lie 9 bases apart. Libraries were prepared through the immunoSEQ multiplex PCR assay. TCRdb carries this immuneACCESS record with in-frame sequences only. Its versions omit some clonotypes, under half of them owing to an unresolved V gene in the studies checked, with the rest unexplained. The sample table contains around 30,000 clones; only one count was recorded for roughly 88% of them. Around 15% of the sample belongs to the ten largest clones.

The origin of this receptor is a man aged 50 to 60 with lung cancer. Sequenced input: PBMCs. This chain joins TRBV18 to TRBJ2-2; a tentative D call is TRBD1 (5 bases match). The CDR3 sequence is CASSLRTPNTGELFF. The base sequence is TGTGCCAGCTCACTCCGGACACCGAACACCGGGGAGCTGTTTTTT. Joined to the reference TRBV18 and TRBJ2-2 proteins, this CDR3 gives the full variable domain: NAGVMQNPRHLVRRRGQEARLRCSPMKGHSHVYWYRQLPEEGLKFMVYLQKENIIDESGMPKERFSAEFPKEGPSILRIQQVVRGDSAAYFCASSLRTPNTGELFFGEGSRLTVL.